This T cell receptor beta chain was captured by sequencing in a study of CD8 T cells in Susac syndrome. Across the whole study: Of the sequenced Susac syndrome patients, more than 5 had active disease and fewer than ten were in remission.

Sequencing of TCR beta was performed on blood CD8+ T cells and on blood CD4+ T cells. With random hexamers, 0.5 to 1 ug RNA was reverse transcribed. With immunoSEQ multiplex PCR, TCR beta CDR3 was amplified across 54 Vbeta and 13 Jbeta. TCRdb reanalysed the immunoSEQ multiplex PCR reads using MiXCR and keeps one entry per CDR3 protein. The sample gives over 120,000 distinct CDR3 sequences, approximately 95% of which show up once; 0.13% to 0.15% is in the top ten. This clonotype was sampled from a human donor with Susac syndrome. The sequencing sample was made of CD4+ T cells from PBMCs.

CDR3 sequence (DNA): TGTGCCAGCAGCGTAGGAATGAAGGCACCAAACAATGAGCAGTTCTTC. It specifies CASSVGMKAPNNEQFF. The gene calls are TRBV9 and TRBJ2-1; D gene uncertain. The CDR3 totals 16 residues. V lost 0 bases and J lost 5, with 15 bases in between. The germline V gene encodes CDR1 SGDLS and CDR2 YYNGEE.